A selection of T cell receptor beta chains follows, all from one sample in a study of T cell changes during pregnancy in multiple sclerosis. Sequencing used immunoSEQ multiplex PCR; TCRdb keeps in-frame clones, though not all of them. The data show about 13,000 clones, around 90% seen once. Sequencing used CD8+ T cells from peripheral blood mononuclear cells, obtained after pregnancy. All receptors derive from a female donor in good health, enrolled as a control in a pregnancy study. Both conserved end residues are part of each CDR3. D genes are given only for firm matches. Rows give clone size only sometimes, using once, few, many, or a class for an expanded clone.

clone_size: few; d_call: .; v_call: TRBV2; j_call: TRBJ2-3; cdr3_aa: CASSYGTASTDTQYF; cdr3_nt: TGTGCCAGCAGTTACGGGACTGCTAGCACAGATACGCAGTATTTT
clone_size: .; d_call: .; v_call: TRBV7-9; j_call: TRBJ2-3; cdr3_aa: CASSFVQGPDTQYF; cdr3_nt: TGTGCCAGCAGCTTCGTACAGGGTCCAGATACGCAGTATTTT
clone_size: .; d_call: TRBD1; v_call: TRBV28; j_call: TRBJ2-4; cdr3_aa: CASSLDRVDIQYF; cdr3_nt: TGTGCCAGCAGTTTGGACAGGGTCGACATTCAGTACTTC
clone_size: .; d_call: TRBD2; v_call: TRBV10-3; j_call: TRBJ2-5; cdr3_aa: CAISERTSGGETQYF; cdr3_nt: TGTGCCATCAGTGAACGGACTAGCGGGGGAGAGACCCAGTACTTC
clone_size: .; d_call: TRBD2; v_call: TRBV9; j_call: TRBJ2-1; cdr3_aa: CASSVDLSGGIKNEQFF; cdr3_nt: TGTGCCAGCAGCGTGGACTTGAGCGGGGGGATTAAAAATGAGCAGTTCTTC
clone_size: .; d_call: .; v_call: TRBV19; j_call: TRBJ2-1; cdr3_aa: CASSLYQGSQSYNEQFF; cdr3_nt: TGTGCCAGTAGTCTTTACCAGGGTAGTCAATCCTACAATGAGCAGTTCTTC
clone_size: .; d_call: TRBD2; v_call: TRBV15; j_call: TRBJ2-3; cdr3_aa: CATSRDYPLLAGFADTQYF; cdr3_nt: TGTGCCACCAGCAGAGATTATCCCCTACTAGCGGGGTTCGCAGATACGCAGTATTTT
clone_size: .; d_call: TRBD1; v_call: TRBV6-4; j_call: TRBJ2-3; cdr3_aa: CASSEGAGGADTQYF; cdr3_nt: TGTGCCAGCAGTGAAGGGGCAGGGGGCGCAGATACGCAGTATTTT
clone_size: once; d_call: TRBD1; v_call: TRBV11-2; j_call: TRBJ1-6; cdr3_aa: CASSSAGQGADSPLHF; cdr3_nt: TGTGCCAGCAGCTCCGCGGGACAGGGGGCGGATTCACCCCTCCACTTT
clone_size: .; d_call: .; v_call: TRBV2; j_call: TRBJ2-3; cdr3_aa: CASNERPSAEGADTQYF; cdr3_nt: TGTGCCAGCAACGAACGGCCCTCGGCGGAGGGGGCGGATACGCAGTATTTT
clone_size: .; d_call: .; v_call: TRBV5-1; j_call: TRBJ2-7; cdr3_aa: CASSLAKVEGPSSYEQYF; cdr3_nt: TGCGCCAGCAGCTTGGCCAAAGTCGAAGGCCCTAGCTCCTACGAGCAGTACTTC
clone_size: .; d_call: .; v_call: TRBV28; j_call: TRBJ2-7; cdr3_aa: CASSLSSGSSYEQYF; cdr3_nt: TGTGCCAGCAGCTTAAGTTCGGGGAGCTCCTACGAGCAGTACTTC
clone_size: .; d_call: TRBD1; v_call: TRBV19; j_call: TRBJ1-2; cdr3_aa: CASSILEGALNGYTF; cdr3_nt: TGTGCCAGTAGTATTTTGGAGGGGGCGCTGAATGGCTACACCTTC
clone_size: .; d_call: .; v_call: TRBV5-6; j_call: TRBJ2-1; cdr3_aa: CASSFTGVYEQFF; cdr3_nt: TGTGCCAGCAGCTTTACGGGAGTATATGAGCAGTTCTTC
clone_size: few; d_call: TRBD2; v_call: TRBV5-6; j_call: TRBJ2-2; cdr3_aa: CASSPLRTSGDTGELFF; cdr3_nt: TGTGCCAGCAGCCCCCTTAGAACTAGCGGGGACACCGGGGAGCTGTTTTTT
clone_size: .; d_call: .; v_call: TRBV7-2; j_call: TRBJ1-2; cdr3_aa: CASSHRSGTNNYGYTF; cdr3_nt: TGTGCCAGCAGCCACCGTAGCGGGACGAACAACTATGGCTACACCTTC
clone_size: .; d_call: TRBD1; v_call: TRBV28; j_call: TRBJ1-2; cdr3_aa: CASSWRGTGAYGYTF; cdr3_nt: TGTGCCAGCAGTTGGAGAGGGACAGGGGCATATGGCTACACCTTC
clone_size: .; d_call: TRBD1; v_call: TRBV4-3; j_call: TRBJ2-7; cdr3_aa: CASSQDGGGDRDYEQYF; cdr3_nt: TGCGCCAGCAGCCAAGATGGCGGTGGGGACAGAGACTACGAGCAGTACTTC
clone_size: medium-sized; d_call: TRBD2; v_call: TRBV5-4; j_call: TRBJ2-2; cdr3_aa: CASSIGTSFSGELFF; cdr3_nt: TGTGCCAGCAGCATCGGGACTAGTTTTTCCGGGGAGCTGTTTTTT
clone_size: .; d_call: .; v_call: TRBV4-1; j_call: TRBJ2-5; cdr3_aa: CASSQDPSRAGAHQETQYF; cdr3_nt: TGCGCCAGCAGCCAAGACCCGAGTAGGGCGGGGGCCCACCAAGAGACCCAGTACTTC
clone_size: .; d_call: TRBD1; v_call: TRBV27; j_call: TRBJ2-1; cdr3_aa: CASSPRTGGNNEQFF; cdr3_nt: TGTGCCAGCAGTCCTCGGACAGGGGGAAACAATGAGCAGTTCTTC
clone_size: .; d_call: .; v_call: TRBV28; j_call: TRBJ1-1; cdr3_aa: CASSLIVGLGTEAFF; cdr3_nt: TGTGCCAGCAGTTTGATTGTGGGGCTGGGTACTGAAGCTTTCTTT
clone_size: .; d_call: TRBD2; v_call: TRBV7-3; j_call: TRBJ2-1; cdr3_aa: CASSLLLAGVKGNEQFF; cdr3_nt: TGTGCCAGCAGCTTATTGCTAGCGGGAGTTAAGGGGAATGAGCAGTTCTTC
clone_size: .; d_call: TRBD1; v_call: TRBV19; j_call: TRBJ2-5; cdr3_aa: CASSLGRGQGLETQYF; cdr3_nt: TGTGCCAGTAGTTTAGGTAGGGGACAGGGACTGGAGACCCAGTACTTC
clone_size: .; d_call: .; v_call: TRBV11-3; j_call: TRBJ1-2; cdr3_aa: CASSFGGGSVYGYTF; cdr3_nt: TGTGCCAGCAGCTTCGGCGGAGGGTCGGTCTATGGCTACACCTTC
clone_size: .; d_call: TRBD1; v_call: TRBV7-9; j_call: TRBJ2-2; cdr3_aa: CASSPGTGNTGELFF; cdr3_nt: TGTGCCAGCAGCCCCGGGACAGGGAACACCGGGGAGCTGTTTTTT
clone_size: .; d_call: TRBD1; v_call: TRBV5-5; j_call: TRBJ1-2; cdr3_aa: CASSSGTGESGYTF; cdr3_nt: TGTGCCAGCAGCTCCGGGACAGGGGAGTCCGGCTACACCTTC
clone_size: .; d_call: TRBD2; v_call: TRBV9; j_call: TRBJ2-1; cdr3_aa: CASSRSGRSDEQFF; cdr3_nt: TGTGCCAGCAGCCGTAGCGGGAGGAGCGATGAGCAGTTCTTC
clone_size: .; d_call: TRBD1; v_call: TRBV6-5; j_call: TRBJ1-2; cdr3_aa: CASSYSRGNYGYTF; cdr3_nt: TGTGCCAGCAGTTATTCCAGGGGGAACTATGGCTACACCTTC
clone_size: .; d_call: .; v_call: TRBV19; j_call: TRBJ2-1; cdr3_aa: CASSIDRLVYNEQFF; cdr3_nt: TGTGCCAGTAGTATTGACCGACTAGTTTACAATGAGCAGTTCTTC
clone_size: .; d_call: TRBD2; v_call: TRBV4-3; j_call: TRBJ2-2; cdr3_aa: CASSQAVTGGNTGELFF; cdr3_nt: TGCGCCAGCAGCCAAGCCGTAACGGGAGGGAACACCGGGGAGCTGTTTTTT
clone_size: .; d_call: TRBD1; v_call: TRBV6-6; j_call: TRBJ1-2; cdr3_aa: CASKAGGGYTF; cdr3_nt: TGTGCCAGCAAGGCAGGGGGAGGCTACACCTTC
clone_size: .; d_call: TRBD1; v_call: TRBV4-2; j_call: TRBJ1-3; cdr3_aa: CASSQRPNRGQSDTIYF; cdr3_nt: TGTGCCAGCAGCCAAAGACCGAACAGGGGGCAGAGTGACACCATATATTTT
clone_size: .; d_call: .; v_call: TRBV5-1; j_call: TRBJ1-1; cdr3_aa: CASSSKQGEAFF; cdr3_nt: TGCGCCAGCAGCTCCAAACAGGGTGAAGCTTTCTTT
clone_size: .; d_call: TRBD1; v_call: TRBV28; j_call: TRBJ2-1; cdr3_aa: CASSSRQGAGLNEQFF; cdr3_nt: TGTGCCAGCAGTTCTAGACAGGGGGCAGGATTAAATGAGCAGTTCTTC
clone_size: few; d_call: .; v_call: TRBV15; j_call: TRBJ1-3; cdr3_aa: CATSYNSGNTIYF; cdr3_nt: TGTGCCACCAGCTATAACTCTGGAAACACCATATATTTT
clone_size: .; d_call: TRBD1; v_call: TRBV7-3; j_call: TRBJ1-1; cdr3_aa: CASSLTQGAEAFF; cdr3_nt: TGTGCCAGCAGCTTAACTCAGGGGGCTGAAGCTTTCTTT
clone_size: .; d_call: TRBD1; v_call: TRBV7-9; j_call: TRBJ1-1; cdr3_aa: CASSLGDRGRTEAFF; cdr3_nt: TGTGCCAGCAGCTTAGGAGACAGGGGCCGCACTGAAGCTTTCTTT
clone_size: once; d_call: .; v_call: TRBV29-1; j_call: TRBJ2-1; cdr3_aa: CSVAGSSYNEQFF; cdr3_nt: TGCAGCGTTGCGGGAAGCTCCTACAATGAGCAGTTCTTC
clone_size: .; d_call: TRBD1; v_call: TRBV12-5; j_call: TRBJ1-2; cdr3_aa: CASAPPPRQGTNYGYTF; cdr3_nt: TGTGCTAGTGCCCCCCCACCGAGACAGGGAACCAACTATGGCTACACCTTC
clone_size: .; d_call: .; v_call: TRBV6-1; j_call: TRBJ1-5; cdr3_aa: CASSERQNSNQPQHF; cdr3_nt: TGTGCCAGCAGTGAAAGACAGAATAGCAATCAGCCCCAGCATTTT
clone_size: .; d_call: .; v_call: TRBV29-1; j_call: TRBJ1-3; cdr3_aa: CSVDVSGNTIYF; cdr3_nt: TGCAGCGTTGATGTGTCGGGAAACACCATATATTTT
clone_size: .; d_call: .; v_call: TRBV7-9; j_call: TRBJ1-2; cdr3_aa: CASSLGPGVDYGYTF; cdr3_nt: TGTGCCAGCAGCTTAGGCCCGGGAGTAGACTATGGCTACACCTTC
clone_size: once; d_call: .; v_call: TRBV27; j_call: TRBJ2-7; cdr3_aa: CASSPNSYEQYF; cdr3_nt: TGTGCCAGCAGTCCCAACTCCTACGAGCAGTACTTC
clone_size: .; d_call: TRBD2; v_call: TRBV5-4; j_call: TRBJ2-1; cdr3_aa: CASSPTSGGANEQFF; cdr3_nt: TGTGCCAGCAGCCCCACTAGCGGGGGGGCGAATGAGCAGTTCTTC
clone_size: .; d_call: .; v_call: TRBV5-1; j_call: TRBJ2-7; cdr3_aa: CASSLRQATSSYEQYF; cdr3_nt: TGCGCCAGCAGCCTCCGACAGGCCACTAGCTCCTACGAGCAGTACTTC
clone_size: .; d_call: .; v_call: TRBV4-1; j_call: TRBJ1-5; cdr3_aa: CASTSDPGQPQHF; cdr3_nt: TGCGCCAGCACCTCTGATCCGGGGCAGCCCCAGCATTTT
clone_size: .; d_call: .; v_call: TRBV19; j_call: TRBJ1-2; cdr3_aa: CASSIRAGRSDGYTF; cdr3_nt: TGTGCCAGTAGTATTCGGGCAGGGAGGTCGGATGGCTACACCTTC
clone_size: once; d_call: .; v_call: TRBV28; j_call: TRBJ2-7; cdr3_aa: CASSPATASYEQYF; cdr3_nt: TGTGCCAGCAGTCCAGCGACAGCCTCCTACGAGCAGTACTTC
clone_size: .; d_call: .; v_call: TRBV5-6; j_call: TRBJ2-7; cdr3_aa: CASSPTHNSYEQYF; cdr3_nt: TGTGCCAGCAGCCCTACACATAACAGCTACGAGCAGTACTTC